This T cell receptor beta chain was captured in a study of neurological immune-mediated disorders. Study-wide results and caveats: The phylogenetic placement of 18 of 34 multiple sclerosis patients' repertoires in one related-CDR3 cluster constitutes a possible signature.

TCRdb analysed the 5' RACE reads with MiXCR anew, one entry per CDR3 protein. The data show 30,000 to 40,000 distinct CDR3 sequences, 3.5% to 4% seen once. The sample holds many counts of this clonotype. What it recognizes is unknown. Germline V gene sequence: CDR1 LGHDT, CDR2 YNNKEL (reference sequence). The CDR3 is 15 residues long. Between the trimmed V and J ends, which lost 3 bases and 1 base, there was a span of 12 bases. The receptor was derived from a man in his thirties or forties with multiple sclerosis. This rearrangement joins TRBV3-1 to TRBJ1-1; D is unclear. Material for sequencing was PBMCs. CDR3 nucleotide sequence: TGTGCCAGCAGCCAGGTGGGGAGTGCGAACACTGAAGCTTTCTTT. Encoded protein: CASSQVGSANTEAFF.